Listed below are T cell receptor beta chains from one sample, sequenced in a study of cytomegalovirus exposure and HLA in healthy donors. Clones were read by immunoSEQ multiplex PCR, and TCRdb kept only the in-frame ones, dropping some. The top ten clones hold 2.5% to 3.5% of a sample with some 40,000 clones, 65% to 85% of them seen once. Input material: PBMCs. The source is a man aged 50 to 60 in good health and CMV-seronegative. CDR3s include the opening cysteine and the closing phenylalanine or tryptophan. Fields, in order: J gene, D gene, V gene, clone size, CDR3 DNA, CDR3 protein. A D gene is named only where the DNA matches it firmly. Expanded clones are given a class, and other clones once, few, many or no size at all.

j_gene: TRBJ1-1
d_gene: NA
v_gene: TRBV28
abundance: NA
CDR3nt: TGTGCCAGCAGTTTACCCCACGGGGTCGGCACTGAAGCTTTCTTT
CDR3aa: CASSLPHGVGTEAFF

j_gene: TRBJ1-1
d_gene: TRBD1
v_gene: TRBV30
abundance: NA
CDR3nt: TGTGCCTGGATTAGACAGGGCCTGAGCGATGAAGCTTTCTTT
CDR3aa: CAWIRQGLSDEAFF

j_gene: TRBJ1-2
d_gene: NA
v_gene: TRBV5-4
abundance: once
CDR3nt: TGTGCCAGCAGCTTTTTCGGGGAACGGGCTAACTATGGCTACACCTTC
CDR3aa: CASSFFGERANYGYTF

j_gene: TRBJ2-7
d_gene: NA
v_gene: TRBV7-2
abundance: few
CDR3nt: TGTGCCAGCAGCTTAGCGGGGGGACCCTCCTACGAGCAGTACTTC
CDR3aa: CASSLAGGPSYEQYF

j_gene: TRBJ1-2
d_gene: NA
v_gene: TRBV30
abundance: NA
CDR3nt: TGTGCCTGGATGACTCGGGGACTTACTTATGGCTACACCTTC
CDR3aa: CAWMTRGLTYGYTF

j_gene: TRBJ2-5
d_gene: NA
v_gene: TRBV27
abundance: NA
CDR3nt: TGTGCCAGCAGTTTTCTCAGGGAAGAGACCCAGTACTTC
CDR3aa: CASSFLREETQYF

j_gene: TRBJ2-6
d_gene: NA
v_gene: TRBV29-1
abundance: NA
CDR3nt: TGCAGCGTTAGTTTGGACTTCGGGGGTTTAGCTGGGGCCAACGTCCTGACTTTC
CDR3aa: CSVSLDFGGLAGANVLTF

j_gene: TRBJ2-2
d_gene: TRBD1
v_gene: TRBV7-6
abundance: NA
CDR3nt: TGTGCCAGCAGCCCCCCAGACAGGGCGTCCGGGGAGCTGTTTTTT
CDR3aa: CASSPPDRASGELFF

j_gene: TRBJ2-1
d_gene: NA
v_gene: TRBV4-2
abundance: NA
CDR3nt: TGTGCCAGCAGCCAAGAACCGACGGAGTACAATGAGCAGTTCTTC
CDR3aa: CASSQEPTEYNEQFF

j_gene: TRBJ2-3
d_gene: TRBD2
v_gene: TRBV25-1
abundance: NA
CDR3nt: TGTGCCAGCAGTGAATATTGGACTAGCGGGGGGGGCGATACGCAGTATTTT
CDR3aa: CASSEYWTSGGGDTQYF

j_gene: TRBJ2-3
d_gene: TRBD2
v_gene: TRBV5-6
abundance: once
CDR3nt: TGTGCCAGCAGCTCTGGTGTACGGGGGGGAGATACGCAGTATTTT
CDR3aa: CASSSGVRGGDTQYF

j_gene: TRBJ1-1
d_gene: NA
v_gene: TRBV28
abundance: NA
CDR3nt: TGTGCCAGCAGTTTACCAGGCCGGAACACTGAAGCTTTCTTT
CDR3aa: CASSLPGRNTEAFF

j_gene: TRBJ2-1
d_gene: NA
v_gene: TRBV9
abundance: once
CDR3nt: TGTGCCAGCAGCGCCCCCGACCAGGGGCTGAATGAGCAGTTCTTC
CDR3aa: CASSAPDQGLNEQFF

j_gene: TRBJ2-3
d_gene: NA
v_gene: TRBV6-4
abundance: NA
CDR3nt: TGTGCCAGCAGCTTCGGAGGGCCCACAGATACGCAGTATTTT
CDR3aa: CASSFGGPTDTQYF

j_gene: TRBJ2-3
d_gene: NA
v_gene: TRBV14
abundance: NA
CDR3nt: TGTGCCAGCAGCCATTGGCTCACCGGGGGTGGCACAGATACGCAGTATTTT
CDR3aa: CASSHWLTGGGTDTQYF

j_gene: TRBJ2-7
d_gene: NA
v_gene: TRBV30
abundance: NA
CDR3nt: TGTGCCTGGAGAAAACAGGTTTCTGTCTACGAGCAGTACTTC
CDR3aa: CAWRKQVSVYEQYF

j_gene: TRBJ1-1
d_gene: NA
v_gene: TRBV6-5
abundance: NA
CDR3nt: TGTGCCAGCACCCGGAGGTACAAGAACACTGAAGCTTTCTTT
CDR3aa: CASTRRYKNTEAFF

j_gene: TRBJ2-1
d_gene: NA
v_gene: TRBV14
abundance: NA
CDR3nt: TGTGCCAGCAGCCAAGGGGGCAACAATGAGCAGTTCTTC
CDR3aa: CASSQGGNNEQFF

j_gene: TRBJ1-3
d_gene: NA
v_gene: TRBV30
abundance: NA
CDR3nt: TGTGCCTGGAGTGTACTAGGACTGGGAAACACCATATATTTT
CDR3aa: CAWSVLGLGNTIYF

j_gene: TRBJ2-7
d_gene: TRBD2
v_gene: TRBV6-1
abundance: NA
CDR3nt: TGTGCCAGCAGTCGCGGGACTAGCTCCTACGAGCAGTACTTC
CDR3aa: CASSRGTSSYEQYF

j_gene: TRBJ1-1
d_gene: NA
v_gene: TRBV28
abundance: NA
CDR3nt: TGTGCCAGCACCCGGGGGGGCCCCTCCTTAAAATTT
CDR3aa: CASTRGGPSLKF

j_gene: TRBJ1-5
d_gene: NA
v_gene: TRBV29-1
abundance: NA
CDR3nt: TGCAGCGTTGGCCCCGTGCGGGGATTATACGAGGATCAGCCCCAGCATTTT
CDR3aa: CSVGPVRGLYEDQPQHF

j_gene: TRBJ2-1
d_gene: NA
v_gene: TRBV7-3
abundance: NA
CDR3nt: TGTGCCAGCAGCTTAACTAAAAGCCCGGGGGATGGCAATGAGCAGTTCTTC
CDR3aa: CASSLTKSPGDGNEQFF

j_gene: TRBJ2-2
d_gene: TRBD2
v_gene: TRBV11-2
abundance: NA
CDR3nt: TGTGCCAGTCTGAGCGGGGCGAACACCGGGGAGCTGTTTTTT
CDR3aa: CASLSGANTGELFF

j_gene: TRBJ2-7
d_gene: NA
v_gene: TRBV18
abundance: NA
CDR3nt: TGTGCCAGCTCACCTAGCGGCAGTATCAACTACGAGCAGTACTTC
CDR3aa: CASSPSGSINYEQYF

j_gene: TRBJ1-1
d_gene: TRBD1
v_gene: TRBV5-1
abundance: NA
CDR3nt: TGCGCCAGCAGCTGGCGTACAGGGGGGAACACTGAAGCTTTCTTT
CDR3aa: CASSWRTGGNTEAFF

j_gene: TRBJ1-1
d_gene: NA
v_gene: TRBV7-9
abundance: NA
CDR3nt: TGTGCCAGCAGCCCGGACACTTACACTGAAGCTTTCTTT
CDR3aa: CASSPDTYTEAFF

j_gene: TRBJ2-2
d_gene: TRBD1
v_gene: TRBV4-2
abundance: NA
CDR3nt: TGTGCCAGCAGCCAGGAAGGGACAGCACTAACCGGGGAGCTGTTTTTT
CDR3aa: CASSQEGTALTGELFF

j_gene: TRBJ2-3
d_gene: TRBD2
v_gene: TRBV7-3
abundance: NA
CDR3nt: TGTGCCAGCAGCTTAGTCGCGGGGGGGCCGTGGGATACGCAGTATTTT
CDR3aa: CASSLVAGGPWDTQYF

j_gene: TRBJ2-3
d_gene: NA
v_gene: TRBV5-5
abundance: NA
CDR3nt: TGTGCCAGCAGCTCCGGGACTAGCACAGATACGCAGTATTTT
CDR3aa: CASSSGTSTDTQYF

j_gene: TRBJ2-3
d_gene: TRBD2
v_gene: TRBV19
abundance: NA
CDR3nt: TGTGCCAGTAGTATGGGGGGGACTAGCGCCAGCCTGGGGGATACGCAGTATTTT
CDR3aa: CASSMGGTSASLGDTQYF

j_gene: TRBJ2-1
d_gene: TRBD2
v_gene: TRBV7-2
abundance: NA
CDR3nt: TGTGCCAGCAGTTTAAGGTCGGAGACTAGCTTCGAGCAGTTCTTC
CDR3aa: CASSLRSETSFEQFF

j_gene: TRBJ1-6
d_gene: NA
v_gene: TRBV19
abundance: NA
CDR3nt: TGTGCCAGTAGGGCTTCCGGGACATACCATAATTCACCCCTCCACTTT
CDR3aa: CASRASGTYHNSPLHF

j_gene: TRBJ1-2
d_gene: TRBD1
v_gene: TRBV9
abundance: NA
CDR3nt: TGTGCCAGCAGCGTAGACGGGACAGGGAGACCCTATGGCTACACCTTC
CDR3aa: CASSVDGTGRPYGYTF

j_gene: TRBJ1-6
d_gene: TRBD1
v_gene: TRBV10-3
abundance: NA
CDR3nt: TGTGCCATCAGTGAGGGGGACAGCTATTCACCCCTCCACTTT
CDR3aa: CAISEGDSYSPLHF

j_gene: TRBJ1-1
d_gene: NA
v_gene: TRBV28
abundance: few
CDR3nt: TGTGCCAGCAGTTTAACAGAAAACACTGAAGCTTTCTTT
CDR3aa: CASSLTENTEAFF

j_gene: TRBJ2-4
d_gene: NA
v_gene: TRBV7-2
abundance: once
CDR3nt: TGTGCCAGCAGCTCCAACGGGGTTGTAGTCGCCAAAAACATTCAGTACTTC
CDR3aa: CASSSNGVVVAKNIQYF

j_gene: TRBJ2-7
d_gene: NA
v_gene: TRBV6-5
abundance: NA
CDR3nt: TGTGCCAGCAGTTACTCGACTGAGGGCTCCGAGCAGTACTTC
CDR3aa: CASSYSTEGSEQYF

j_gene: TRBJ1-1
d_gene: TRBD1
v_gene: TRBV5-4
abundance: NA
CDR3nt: TGTGCCAGCAGCTCATCCCGGACAGGGGGCATCACTGAAGCTTTCTTT
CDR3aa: CASSSSRTGGITEAFF

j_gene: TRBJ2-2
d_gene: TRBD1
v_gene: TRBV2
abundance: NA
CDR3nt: TGTGCCAGCGAAGGACAGGGGACCGGGGAGCTGTTTTTT
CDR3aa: CASEGQGTGELFF

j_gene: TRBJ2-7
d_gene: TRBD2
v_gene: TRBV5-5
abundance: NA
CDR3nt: TGTGCCAGCAGCTTGACTAGCGGGGTCTACGAGCAGTACTTC
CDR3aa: CASSLTSGVYEQYF

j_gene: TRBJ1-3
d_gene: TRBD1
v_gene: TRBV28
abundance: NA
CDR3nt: TGTGCCAGCACCAGGGGGTTGAAAGGAAACACCATATATTTT
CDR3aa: CASTRGLKGNTIYF

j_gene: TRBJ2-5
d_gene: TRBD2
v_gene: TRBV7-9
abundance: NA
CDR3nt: TGTGCCAGCAGCTTTTTTCTAGCGGGGGGTCGGGAGACCCAGTACTTC
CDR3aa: CASSFFLAGGRETQYF

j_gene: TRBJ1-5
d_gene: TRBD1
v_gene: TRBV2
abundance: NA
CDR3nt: TGTGCCAGCCGGACAGGGAATCAGCCCCAGCATTTT
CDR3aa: CASRTGNQPQHF

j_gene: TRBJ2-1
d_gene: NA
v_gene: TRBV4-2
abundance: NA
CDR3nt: TGTGCCAGCAGCCAAGATCGGGCGGGTAGCTACAATGAGCAGTTCTTC
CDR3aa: CASSQDRAGSYNEQFF

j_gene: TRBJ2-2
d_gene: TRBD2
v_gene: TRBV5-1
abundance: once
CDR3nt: TGCGCCAGCAGCCGGGACCCCGGAGAACGGGAGGCCACCGGGGAGCTGTTTTTT
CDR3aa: CASSRDPGEREATGELFF

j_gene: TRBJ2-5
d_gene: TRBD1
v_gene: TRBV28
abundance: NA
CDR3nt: TGTGCCAGCAGTTTACAACAGGGGGCGCTGGAGGAGACCCAGTACTTC
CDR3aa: CASSLQQGALEETQYF

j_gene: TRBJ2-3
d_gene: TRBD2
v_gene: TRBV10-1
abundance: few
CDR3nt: TGCGCCAGCAGACCGTTGACTAGCGGCTATTACACAGATACGCAGTATTTT
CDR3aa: CASRPLTSGYYTDTQYF

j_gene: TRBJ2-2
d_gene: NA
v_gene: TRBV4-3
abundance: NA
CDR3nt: TGCGCCAGCAGCCAAGACAGGGCGAACACCGGGGAGCTGTTTTTT
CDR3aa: CASSQDRANTGELFF

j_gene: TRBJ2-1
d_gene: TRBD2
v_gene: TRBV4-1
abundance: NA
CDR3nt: TGCGCCAGCAGCCCCAGACTAGCGGATTCTTACAATGAGCAGTTCTTC
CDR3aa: CASSPRLADSYNEQFF

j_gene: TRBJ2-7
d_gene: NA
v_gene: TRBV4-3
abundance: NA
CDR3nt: TGCGCCAGCAGCCCGCACAGGGACGCGACCTACGAGCAGTACTTC
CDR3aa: CASSPHRDATYEQYF

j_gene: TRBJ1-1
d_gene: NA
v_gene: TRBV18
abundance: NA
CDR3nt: TGTGCCAGCTCACCGCCGACACAGACTGAAGCTTTCTTT
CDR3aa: CASSPPTQTEAFF

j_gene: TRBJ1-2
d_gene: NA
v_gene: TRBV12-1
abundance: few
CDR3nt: TGTGCCAGCAGCTTTTTTGTCGGGGGTAAGTTCTTCAGGGAAAGTAACTATGGCTACACCTTC
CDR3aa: CASSFFVGGKFFRESNYGYTF